The 27 T cell receptor beta chains below come from one sample, sequenced in a study of brain metastases from non-small cell lung cancer (dated by TCRdb to about 2019). Libraries were prepared through the immunoSEQ multiplex PCR assay. As stored in TCRdb, this immuneACCESS dataset retains in-frame rearrangements with V and J assigned. A fraction of the clones does not appear; measured against another copy, unresolved V genes explain less than half of the discrepancy, and the remainder lacks a known reason. This sample has approximately 5,100 clones in its table, and roughly 85% of those were observed once. 5.5% to 6% of the sample is taken by the ten largest. What was sequenced was primary lung tumor tissue. Reading the label with the study, this specimen's cell subset or site is: primary lung tumor paired with brain metastasis. Receptor source: a donor at least 40 years old with non-small cell lung cancer.

The V gene is TRBV5-4, the J gene TRBJ1-1; D gene unclear. The CDR3 runs 14 residues. Germline CDR1 reads SGHNT; CDR2 reads YYREEE (reference sequence). Between the trimmed V and J ends, which lost 4 bases and 2 bases, there was a span of 12 bases. DNA of the CDR3: TGTGCCAGCAGCCTCGGACCCTCCAACACTGAAGCTTTCTTT. Amino acids: CASSLGPSNTEAFF.

The J gene is TRBJ1-1, the V gene TRBV7-9, with D perhaps matching TRBD1 (5 bases). The ends were cut back, 3 bases at V and 5 bases at J, with 7 bases in the middle. Looked up from germline, CDR1 is SEHNR and CDR2 is FQNEAQ (reference sequence). The CDR3 spans 12 residues. CDR3 coding DNA: TGTGCCAGCAGCTTCGAGGGGACTGAAGCTTTCTTT. Its translation is CASSFEGTEAFF.

The chain recombines TRBV28 with TRBJ1-6, with D unclear. The V end lost 8 bases, the J end lost 6 bases, and 17 bases lay between the germline ends. This CDR3 spans 15 amino acids. Germline V lookup: CDR1 MDHEN, CDR2 SYDVKM. The CDR3 DNA reads as TGTGCCAGCGTGACGGTGTCTGGTGGTAATTCACCCCTCCACTTT. This translates into CASVTVSGGNSPLHF.

This rearrangement joins TRBV19 to TRBJ2-6, with TRBD1 identical over 7 bases. CDR1 is LNHDA and CDR2 is SQIVND in the germline V gene (reference sequence). The V segment lost 2 bases and the J segment 10 bases; nucleotides outside the gene matches: 8. The CDR3 runs to 15 residues. CDR3 coding DNA: TGTGCCAGTAGTATATCGGGGACAGCCCTGAACGTCCTGACTTTC. It specifies CASSISGTALNVLTF. Filled out from reference TRBV19 and TRBJ2-6, the complete variable domain reads DGGITQSPKYLFRKEGQNVTLSCEQNLNHDAMYWYRQDPGQGLRLIYYSQIVNDFQKGDIAEGYSVSREKKESFPLTVTSAQKNPTAFYLCASSISGTALNVLTFGAGSRLTVL.

The CDR3 here is CASSLAASGSLYEQFF. The CDR3 bases are TGTGCCAGCAGCTTAGCGGCTAGCGGGAGTCTATATGAGCAGTTCTTC. The chain links TRBV7-2 to TRBJ2-1; 10 bases fit TRBD2. This CDR3 has 16 amino acids. The J segment lost 8 bases and the V segment lost 0 bases, leaving 7 bases of the junction unmatched. Germline CDR1 SGHTA, CDR2 FQGNSA. The full variable domain, completed using reference TRBV7-2 and TRBJ2-1, is GAGVSQSPSNKVTEKGKDVELRCDPISGHTALYWYRQSLGQGLEFLIYFQGNSAPDKSGLPSDRFSAERTGGSVSTLTIQRTQQEDSAVYLCASSLAASGSLYEQFFGPGTRLTVL.

The V gene is TRBV28, the J gene TRBJ2-1; D unclear. Trimming cost V 10 bases and J 0 bases, with 4 bases left between them. This CDR3 comprises 11 residues. Germline V gives CDR1 MDHEN, CDR2 SYDVKM. In nucleotides, the CDR3 is TGTGCCATTAGCTCCTACAATGAGCAGTTCTTC. Its protein is CAISSYNEQFF.

This rearrangement joins TRBV5-1 to TRBJ2-5; no clear D gene. The CDR3 has 15 amino acids. V lost 5 bases to trimming and J lost 1 base, with 15 bases between them. In germline, CDR1 is SGHRS, CDR2 YFSETQ. The CDR3 region is CASRPSGRSQETQYF. The CDR3 DNA sequence: TGCGCCAGCAGACCATCAGGCAGAAGCCAAGAGACCCAGTACTTC.

This clone has only a few counts. J is TRBJ2-1 and V is TRBV6-6; D unclear. CDR3 length equals 14 residues. Per germline, CDR1 MNHNY and CDR2 SVGAGI (reference sequence). V was clipped by 0 bases and J by 3 bases, with 6 bases between them. CDR3 in DNA: TGTGCCAGCAGTTACTCAACTATCTACAATGAGCAGTTCTTC. Amino acid sequence: CASSYSTIYNEQFF.

This clone was seen just once. The chain combines TRBV7-9 with TRBJ2-1; 8 bases line up with TRBD1. Trimming cost V 5 bases and J 0 bases; bases outside gene matches: 3. The CDR3 has 15 residues. Germline V gene sequence: CDR1 SEHNR, CDR2 FQNEAQ (reference sequence). CDR3 nucleotide sequence: TGTGCCAGCAGCCCTGACAGGGGCTCCTACAATGAGCAGTTCTTC. This sequence encodes CASSPDRGSYNEQFF.

This clone was detected only once. V gene TRBV3-1 (or the pseudogene TRBV3-2) combines with J gene TRBJ1-5; 11 nucleotides agree with TRBD1. This CDR3 has 15 residues. Germline CDR1 LGHDT, CDR2 YNNKEL (reference sequence). The trim removed 4 bases at V and 6 bases at J, leaving 5 bases unmatched. The CDR3 DNA reads as TGTGCCAGCAGCCCCGGACAGGGGGCGCGTCAGCCCCAGCATTTT. Encoded protein: CASSPGQGARQPQHF.

The CDR3 DNA reads TGCGCCAGCAGCTTGGTCCAGGGCGATAATTCACCCCTCCACTTT. Protein product: CASSLVQGDNSPLHF. The genes are TRBV5-1 and TRBJ1-6, with a possible D match to TRBD1 (5 bases). Germline values: CDR1 SGHRS, CDR2 YFSETQ. This CDR3 region has 15 residues. V was trimmed by 0 bases and J by 5 bases, leaving 9 bases between them.

The chain has TRBV30 and TRBJ1-1; D is ambiguous. Germline CDR1 is GTSNPN and CDR2 is SVGIG (reference sequence). This CDR3 region has 13 residues. V lost 4 bases to trimming and J lost 6 bases, with 15 bases between them. In DNA, the CDR3 is TGTGCCTGGATCTTGGGGTCTGGCTCTGAAGCTTTCTTT. Its translation is CAWILGSGSEAFF.

Here the CDR3 DNA reads TGTGCCAGCAGTTCCCACCTTAATTTGGGGAGAATTGAGCAGTTCTTC. This gives the protein CASSSHLNLGRIEQFF. This chain links TRBV27 with TRBJ2-1; D perhaps matches TRBD2 (5 bases). CDR3 length: 16 amino acids. Germline V lookup: CDR1 MNHEY, CDR2 SMNVEV (reference sequence). The germline V and J ends were trimmed by 4 bases and 9 bases, with 22 bases remaining between them.

The chain is built from TRBV5-4 and TRBJ2-1, with 11 positions matching TRBD2. Trimming took 6 bases from V and 3 from J; bases not matched to a gene: 8. The CDR3 runs to 16 residues. Germline CDR1 and CDR2: SGHNT and YYREEE (reference sequence). CDR3 region: CASIGTSGNYYNEQFF. For the CDR3, the DNA is TGTGCCAGCATCGGGACTAGCGGAAATTACTACAATGAGCAGTTCTTC. The variable domain in full, completed from reference TRBV5-4 and TRBJ2-1, reads ETGVTQSPTHLIKTRGQQVTLRCSSQSGHNTVSWYQQALGQGPQFIFQYYREEENGRGNFPPRFSGLQFPNYSSELNVNALELDDSALYLCASIGTSGNYYNEQFFGPGTRLTVL.

This CDR3 reads CASSSRDIQETQYF. DNA of the CDR3: TGTGCCAGCAGTAGCCGGGACATCCAAGAGACCCAGTACTTC. The rearrangement links TRBV2 to TRBJ2-5, with D possibly being TRBD1 (6 bases). The ends were cut back, 5 bases at V and 1 base at J, with 11 bases in the middle. The CDR3 is 14 amino acids. CDR1 and CDR2 (germline): SNHLY, FYNNEI.

V usage is TRBV9 and J usage is TRBJ2-2; 12 positions match TRBD2. Germline V CDR1 and CDR2: SGDLS, YYNGEE. The CDR3 runs 15 residues. The V and J ends lost 3 bases and 5 bases, in that order; junction bases with no gene match: 2. The CDR3 spells CASSGLAGGTGELFF. For the CDR3, the DNA is TGTGCCAGCAGCGGGCTAGCGGGAGGGACCGGGGAGCTGTTTTTT.

Written as DNA, the CDR3 is TGTGCCAGCAGTATAGGGACAAAGTTAGGGGGCTACACCTTC. This codes for CASSIGTKLGGYTF. The V and J genes are TRBV28 and TRBJ1-2; a weak D match, TRBD1 (6 bases). The CDR3 is 14 amino acids. CDR1 and CDR2 from the germline V gene are MDHEN and SYDVKM. V was clipped by 5 bases and J by 8 bases, with 18 bases between them.

V is TRBV3-1 (or the pseudogene TRBV3-2) and J is TRBJ2-1, with TRBD2 identical over 7 bases. The CDR3 loop spans 13 amino acids. Germline V gene sequence: CDR1 LGHDT, CDR2 YNNKEL (reference sequence). V lost 1 base, J lost 6 bases, and 0 bases stayed unmatched. As DNA, the CDR3 is TGTGCCAGCAGCCAAGGACTAGCCAATGAGCAGTTCTTC. This encodes CASSQGLANEQFF.

The chain is built from TRBV5-1 and TRBJ2-1; unclear D gene. Germline V CDR1 and CDR2: SGHRS, YFSETQ. The length of the CDR3 is 16 residues. V dropped 4 bases and J dropped 2 bases, with 16 bases sitting between them. This CDR3 is CASSRQDTAAYNEQFF. The CDR3 DNA reads TGCGCCAGCAGCCGACAAGACACGGCGGCCTACAATGAGCAGTTCTTC.

The chain combines TRBV18 with TRBJ1-1, with D possibly matching TRBD1 (5 bases). V shed 3 bases and J shed 2 bases, with 7 bases lying between them. The CDR3 runs 13 residues. Germline V CDR1 and CDR2: KGHSH, LQKENI. The CDR3 nucleotides read TGTGCCAGCTCACCTCAGGGAAACACTGAAGCTTTCTTT. This sequence encodes CASSPQGNTEAFF.

CDR3: CASSLAPTYGYTF. In nucleotides, the CDR3 is TGTGCCAGCAGTTTAGCCCCCACCTATGGCTACACCTTC. This chain uses TRBV28 with TRBJ1-2, with D unresolved. The germline V gene encodes CDR1 MDHEN and CDR2 SYDVKM. The CDR3 is made up of 13 amino acids. Trimming left V 2 bases short and J 4 bases short, with 8 bases between.

V is TRBV29-1 and J is TRBJ2-5; 7 bases align to TRBD2. Germline V lookup: CDR1 SQVTM, CDR2 ANQGSEA. This CDR3 is 15 amino acids long. The V gene end was trimmed by 6 bases and the J gene end by 5 bases; junction bases not matched to a gene: 15. The CDR3: CSVAKPGGLGETQYF. CDR3 coding DNA: TGCAGCGTCGCGAAACCGGGGGGTTTAGGGGAGACCCAGTACTTC.

The chain's CDR3 is CASNRGDGYTF. The DNA for the CDR3 is TGTGCCAGCAACAGGGGTGATGGCTACACCTTC. V usage is TRBV2 and J usage is TRBJ1-2; TRBD1 matches 7 bases. The length of the CDR3 is 11 residues. CDR1 is SNHLY, CDR2 FYNNEI, per germline. V gave up 7 bases and J gave up 6 bases; unmatched junction bases: 2.

The chain is built from TRBV6-5 and TRBJ2-3; 11 nucleotides align to TRBD2. CDR3 length equals 15 residues. The germline V gene has CDR1 MNHEY and CDR2 SVGAGI. After removal of 4 bases from V and 9 bases from J, the junction contained 9 bases not matched to a gene. The CDR3 is CASSSTSGNAGTQYF. Written as DNA, the CDR3 is TGTGCCAGCAGTTCGACTAGCGGGAATGCAGGGACGCAGTATTTT.

This clone has only one observation. The CDR3 sequence: CSVVERRRTEAFF. The CDR3 DNA is TGCAGCGTTGTAGAAAGAAGGAGAACTGAAGCTTTCTTT. The V call is TRBV29-1, the J call TRBJ1-1; D ambiguous. The germline V and J ends were trimmed by 4 bases and 5 bases, with 14 bases remaining between them. The germline V gene encodes CDR1 SQVTM and CDR2 ANQGSEA. The CDR3 loop spans 13 amino acids.

J is TRBJ2-1 and V is TRBV2, with 9 bases lining up with TRBD1. The V and J ends lost 8 bases and 5 bases, in that order; junction bases with no gene match: 10. CDR1 and CDR2 (germline): SNHLY, FYNNEI. The CDR3 is 15 residues long. The CDR3 bases are TGTGCCAGCTCCACAGGGGGCGCAAGGAACAATGAGCAGTTCTTC. Encoded protein: CASSTGGARNNEQFF.

V usage is TRBV6-5 and J usage is TRBJ2-1; possible D gene TRBD2, 6 bases. Germline V gives CDR1 MNHEY, CDR2 SVGAGI. This CDR3 has 12 residues. The V gene lost 8 bases and the J gene lost 3 bases, with 8 bases spanning the gap. The chain's CDR3 is CASGRNYNEQFF. The CDR3 DNA sequence: TGTGCCAGCGGGAGGAACTACAATGAGCAGTTCTTC.